This T cell receptor beta chain was identified in a study of cytomegalovirus exposure and HLA in healthy donors. Study-wide points: It was reported that the classifier diagnosed cytomegalovirus status with high specificity and sensitivity in both the original and validation cohorts. Associated with cytomegalovirus, according to the listing, were around 160 TCR beta chains.

Assay used: immunoSEQ multiplex PCR; TCRdb lists only in-frame clones, some missing. The sample contains hundreds of thousands of clones, approximately 83% of which appear only once. V shed 8 bases and J 3 bases; nucleotides not matched to a gene: 5. This CDR3 is 13 amino acids long. Germline lookup yields CDR1 MDHEN and CDR2 SYDVKM. Remarks on this clone: Its matching antigen is unknown.

From the roughly 110-subject validation cohort, which was separate from the approximately 670-subject first cohort, the donors were drawn. This chain connects TRBV28 to TRBJ2-7; 9 bases match TRBD2. Sample: PBMCs. This sequence originates from a young woman in good health and CMV-seropositive. This chain's CDR3 is CASLGLASYEQYF. The DNA of the CDR3 is TGTGCCAGCTTAGGACTAGCGAGCTACGAGCAGTACTTC.